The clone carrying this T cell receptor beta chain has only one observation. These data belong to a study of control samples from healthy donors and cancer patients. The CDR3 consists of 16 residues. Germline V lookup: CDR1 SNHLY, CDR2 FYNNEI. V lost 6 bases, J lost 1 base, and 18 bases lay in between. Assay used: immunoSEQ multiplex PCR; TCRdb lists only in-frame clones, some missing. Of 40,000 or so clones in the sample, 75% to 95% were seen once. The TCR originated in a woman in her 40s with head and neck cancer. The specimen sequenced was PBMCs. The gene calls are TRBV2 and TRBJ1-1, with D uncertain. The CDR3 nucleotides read TGTGCCAGCAGGGATAAATCGGGAACCGCGAACACTGAAGCTTTCTTT. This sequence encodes CASRDKSGTANTEAFF. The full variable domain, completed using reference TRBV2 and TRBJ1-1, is EPEVTQTPSHQVTQMGQEVILRCVPISNHLYFYWYRQILGQKVEFLVSFYNNEISEKSEIFDDQFSVERPDGSNFTLKIRSTKLEDSAMYFCASRDKSGTANTEAFFGQGTRLTVV.